These 5 T cell receptor beta chains were sequenced from one sample in a study of T cell clusters in autoimmune cytopenias. TRB rearrangements were amplified by touch-down multiplex PCR with mixed TRB-A/B primers. TCRdb processed the multiplex PCR reads again and assigns one entry to each CDR3 protein, with no DNA. The ten top clones account for under 35%, within a sample of 1,500 or so distinct CDR3 sequences. Some 39,000 genome equivalents of blood DNA were amplified for TRB. The sample taken for sequencing was peripheral blood. These receptors all stem from a human donor with an autoimmune cytopenia or autoimmune hepatitis (not recorded which).

By frequency, this clonotype registers medium-sized. The chain carries TRBV19 and TRBJ2-2. There are 15 residues in the CDR3. Per germline, CDR1 LNHDA and CDR2 SQIVND (reference sequence). CDR3 amino acids: CASSYLSGNTGELFF. Supplemented by reference TRBV19 and TRBJ2-2, the full variable domain reads DGGITQSPKYLFRKEGQNVTLSCEQNLNHDAMYWYRQDPGQGLRLIYYSQIVNDFQKGDIAEGYSVSREKKESFPLTVTSAQKNPTAFYLCASSYLSGNTGELFFGEGSRLTVL.

This clonotype is classed as medium-sized (0.01 to 0.1%) by frequency. The V call is TRBV19, the J call TRBJ2-3; the TRBD1 assignment by TCRdb is unverifiable without DNA. This CDR3 has 16 residues. The germline V gene has CDR1 LNHDA and CDR2 SQIVND (reference sequence). The CDR3 sequence: CASSKQGGRITDTQYF.

This clonotype registers medium-sized by frequency. The rearrangement links TRBV12-3 or TRBV12-4 to TRBJ2-5; as DNA is missing, the TRBD1 call by TCRdb cannot be tested. The CDR3 loop spans 14 amino acids. CDR3 amino acids: CASTPLGGDSPQYF.

Measured by frequency, this clonotype is medium-sized. V and J are TRBV30 and TRBJ2-1; without DNA, the TCRdb call of TRBD2 cannot be checked. The CDR3 is 17 residues long. Germline CDR1 is GTSNPN and CDR2 is SVGIG (reference sequence). The CDR3 sequence is CAWTPTSGRIGWGGQFF.

This clonotype is labeled medium-sized based on frequency. This chain links TRBV7-9 with TRBJ1-6; no DNA is available, so the TRBD1 call from TCRdb remains unchecked. Germline V gives CDR1 SEHNR, CDR2 FQNEAQ (reference sequence). This CDR3 has 16 amino acids. CDR3: CASSSGQGFYNSPLHF.